The clone carrying this T cell receptor beta chain appeared a few times. Antigen unknown. CDR1 is MGHDK, CDR2 SYGVNS, per germline. The ends lost 11 bases at V and 8 bases at J; junction bases unmatched: 7. The CDR3 is 13 amino acids. Use of 60 Vbeta and 13 Jbeta primers characterized the PCR. Repertoires were generated with immunoSEQ multiplex PCR, while TCRdb's copy carries only in-frame clones and drops some. The repertoire holds about 120,000 clones, around three quarters seen once, with approximately 4% in the top ten. The sample is drawn from a study of cytomegalovirus exposure and HLA in healthy donors. Study-level findings and limits: The sole available immune exposure information was CMV serostatus. Later analysis identified a missense DCLRE1C variant that was linked to TCR beta V- and J-gene trimming. The authors listed roughly 150 TCR beta chains as cytomegalovirus-associated. In most subjects, TCR beta sequences reportedly gave accurate predictions of HLA-A and HLA-B alleles.

The chain recombines TRBV25-1 with TRBJ1-6; the match to TRBD1 covers 9 bases. Sequenced sample: PBMCs. This receptor was taken from a man younger than 45 in good health and CMV-seropositive. CDR3 coding DNA: TGTGCCGGGGGACAGGGTGATGATTCACCCCTCCACTTT. Its protein product is CAGGQGDDSPLHF.